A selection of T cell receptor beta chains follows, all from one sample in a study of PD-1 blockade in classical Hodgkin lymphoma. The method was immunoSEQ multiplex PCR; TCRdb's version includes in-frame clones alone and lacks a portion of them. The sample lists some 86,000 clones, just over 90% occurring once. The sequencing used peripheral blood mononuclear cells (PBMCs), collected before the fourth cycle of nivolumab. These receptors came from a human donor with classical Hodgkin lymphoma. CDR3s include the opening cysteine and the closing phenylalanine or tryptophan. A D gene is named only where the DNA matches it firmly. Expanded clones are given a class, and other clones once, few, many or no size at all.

CDR3 DNA: TGTGCCAGCAGTTACTCCACACATGTACAAGAGACCCAGTACTTC
CDR3 protein: CASSYSTHVQETQYF
clone size: once
D gene: .
J gene: TRBJ2-5
V gene: TRBV6-5

CDR3 DNA: TGTGCCAGCAGCTTAGGGCCGGGCGTAAATGAAAAACTGTTTTTT
CDR3 protein: CASSLGPGVNEKLFF
clone size: once
D gene: .
J gene: TRBJ1-4
V gene: TRBV7-9

CDR3 DNA: TGTGCCATCAGCCAGGGACAGGACTACGAGCAGTACTTC
CDR3 protein: CAISQGQDYEQYF
clone size: .
D gene: TRBD1
J gene: TRBJ2-7
V gene: TRBV10-3

CDR3 DNA: TGTGCCAGTAGTGCAAGAAATCAGCCCCAGCATTTT
CDR3 protein: CASSARNQPQHF
clone size: .
D gene: .
J gene: TRBJ1-5
V gene: TRBV19

CDR3 DNA: TGCAGCGTCAAACAGGGGGCCCGGACTGAAGCTTTCTTT
CDR3 protein: CSVKQGARTEAFF
clone size: .
D gene: TRBD1
J gene: TRBJ1-1
V gene: TRBV29-1

CDR3 DNA: TGCGCCAGCAGCTTGGGGGTCTCAAGCTCCTACAATGAGCAGTTCTTC
CDR3 protein: CASSLGVSSSYNEQFF
clone size: .
D gene: .
J gene: TRBJ2-1
V gene: TRBV5-1

CDR3 DNA: TGTGCCAGCAGTGAAGCAGGGGTCGAGCAGTACTTC
CDR3 protein: CASSEAGVEQYF
clone size: .
D gene: .
J gene: TRBJ2-7
V gene: TRBV6-1

CDR3 DNA: TGCGCCAGCAGTGCAGGGGGCGAAGATACGCAGTATTTT
CDR3 protein: CASSAGGEDTQYF
clone size: .
D gene: TRBD1
J gene: TRBJ2-3
V gene: TRBV10-1

CDR3 DNA: TGTGCTAGTGGACCGACAGTTAGCACAGATACGCAGTATTTT
CDR3 protein: CASGPTVSTDTQYF
clone size: .
D gene: .
J gene: TRBJ2-3
V gene: TRBV12-5

CDR3 DNA: TGTGCCAGCAGCCCGGGGACAGTGAACACTGAAGCTTTCTTT
CDR3 protein: CASSPGTVNTEAFF
clone size: .
D gene: TRBD1
J gene: TRBJ1-1
V gene: TRBV11-2